The entry below gives a single T cell receptor beta chain sequence along with its context. Its cognate antigen is unknown. The sample originates from a study of OX40 agonist ivuxolimab in advanced cancers. Assay: immunoSEQ multiplex PCR; the TCRdb copy retains only in-frame clones and omits some. The sample shows about 66,000 clones, roughly 80% of them seen only once. Whole-study findings and limits: Normalized T-cell clonal expansion was also low in some nonresponders.

On cycle 4 day 1 and cycle 7 day 1, as well as at baseline, blood was sampled. The CDR3 covers 14 residues. The germline CDR1 and CDR2 sequences are SGHDN and FVKESK. V was trimmed by 1 base and J by 4 bases, leaving 10 bases between them. This chain uses TRBV14 with TRBJ1-1; D gene unclear. This sequence originates from an adult with an advanced solid tumor such as melanoma, head and neck, liver or kidney cancer. This specimen consisted of CD4+ or CD8+ T cells sorted from blood, obtained in a trial of the OX40 agonist ivuxolimab. The CDR3, as DNA: TGTGCCAGCAGCCAAGTCCCGCCGTTCACTGAAGCTTTCTTT. It is translated as CASSQVPPFTEAFF.